This TCR beta chain was documented in a study of T-cell reconstitution after alpha-beta-depleted transplantation in children. General study findings and limits: There were some patients whose high TCRbeta diversity at day 60 came from surviving recipient T cells and thymic progenitors. Several hundred rapidly expanded clones from non-depleted graft cells reportedly supplied alpha-beta T cells about two months post-transplant. From newly produced T cells came most of the T-cell counts and diversity one year after transplant.

Germline-derived CDR1 and CDR2 are SGHVS and FNYEAQ. The CDR3 covers 14 residues. V trimming: 2 bases; J trimming: 9 bases; junction bases outside the gene matches: 7. A word on this clonotype: Its antigen is not known.

It was with unique molecular identifiers that the TCRbeta library was prepared. TCRdb re-analysed the PCR reads in MiXCR, keeping a single row per CDR3 protein. Here the sample spans fewer than 700,000 distinct CDR3 sequences, over 10% being singletons. Sequenced here: PBMCs, mostly from graft donor cells, sampled 360 days after TCRalphabeta/CD19-depleted stem cell transplant. The V gene is TRBV7-6, the J gene TRBJ2-4; 7 nucleotides line up with TRBD1. This TCR was sampled from a male patient between 5 and 17 years old who had a stem cell transplant for acute myeloid leukemia, so the T cells may come from the graft donor. The CDR3 protein is CASSLLNRDSIQYF. DNA of the CDR3: TGTGCCAGCAGCTTATTAAACAGGGACAGCATTCAGTACTTC.